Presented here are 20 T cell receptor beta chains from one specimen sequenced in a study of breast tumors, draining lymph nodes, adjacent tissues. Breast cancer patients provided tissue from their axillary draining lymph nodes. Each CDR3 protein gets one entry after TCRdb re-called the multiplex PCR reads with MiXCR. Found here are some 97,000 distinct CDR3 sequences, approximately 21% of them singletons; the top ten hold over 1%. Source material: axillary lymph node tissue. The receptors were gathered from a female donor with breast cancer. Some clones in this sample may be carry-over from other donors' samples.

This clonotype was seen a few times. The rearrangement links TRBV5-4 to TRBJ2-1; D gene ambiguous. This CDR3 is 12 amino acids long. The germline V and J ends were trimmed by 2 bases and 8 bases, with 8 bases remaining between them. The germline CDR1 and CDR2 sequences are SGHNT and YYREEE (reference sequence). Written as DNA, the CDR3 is TGTGCCAGCAGCTTTAGTGGGGATGAGCAGTTCTTC. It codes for CASSFSGDEQFF.

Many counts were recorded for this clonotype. CDR3 residues: CASSLEASGSLDTQYF. As DNA, the CDR3 is TGTGCCAGCAGCTTAGAAGCTAGCGGGAGTTTAGATACGCAGTATTTT. The chain carries TRBV11-2 and TRBJ2-3; 10 bases fit TRBD2. The CDR3 covers 16 residues. V lost 0 bases, J lost 5 bases, and 5 bases stayed unmatched. From germline, CDR1 is SGHAT and CDR2 FQNNGV.

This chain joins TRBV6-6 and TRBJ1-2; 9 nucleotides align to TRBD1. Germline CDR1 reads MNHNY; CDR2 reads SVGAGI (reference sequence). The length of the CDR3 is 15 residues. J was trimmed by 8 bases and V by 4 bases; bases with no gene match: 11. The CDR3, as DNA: TGTGCCAGCAGTTTCAGACAGGGGGACGGGCTCGGCTACACCTTC. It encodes CASSFRQGDGLGYTF.

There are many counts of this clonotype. CDR3 amino acids: CASSREGGIYEQYF. The CDR3 nucleotides read TGCGCCAGCAGTCGAGAGGGGGGGATCTACGAGCAGTACTTC. The rearrangement joins TRBV4-1 to TRBJ2-7; the D gene is possibly TRBD2 (7 bases). V was clipped by 6 bases and J by 3 bases, with 15 bases between them. The CDR3 length is 14 residues. Germline CDR1 MGHRA, CDR2 YSYEKL.

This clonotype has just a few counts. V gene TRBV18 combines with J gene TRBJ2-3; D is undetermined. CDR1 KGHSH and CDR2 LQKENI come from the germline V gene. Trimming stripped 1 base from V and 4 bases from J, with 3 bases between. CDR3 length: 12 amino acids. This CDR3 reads CASSPQADTQYF. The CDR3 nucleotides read TGTGCCAGCTCACCACAAGCAGATACGCAGTATTTT. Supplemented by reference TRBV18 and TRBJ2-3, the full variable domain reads NAGVMQNPRHLVRRRGQEARLRCSPMKGHSHVYWYRQLPEEGLKFMVYLQKENIIDESGMPKERFSAEFPKEGPSILRIQQVVRGDSAAYFCASSPQADTQYFGPGTRLTVL.

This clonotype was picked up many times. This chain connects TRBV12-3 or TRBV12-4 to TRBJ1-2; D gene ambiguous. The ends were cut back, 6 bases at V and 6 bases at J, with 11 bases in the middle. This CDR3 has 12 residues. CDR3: CASSRGLNGYTF. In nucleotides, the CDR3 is TGTGCCAGCAGCCGAGGGCTGAATGGCTACACCTTC.

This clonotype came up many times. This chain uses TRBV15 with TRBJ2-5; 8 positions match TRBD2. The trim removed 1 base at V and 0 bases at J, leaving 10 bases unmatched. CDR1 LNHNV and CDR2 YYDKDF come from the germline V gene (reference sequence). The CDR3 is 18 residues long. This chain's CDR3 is CATSRGARSSGYQETQYF. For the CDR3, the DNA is TGTGCCACCAGCAGAGGGGCCCGTTCTAGCGGGTACCAAGAGACCCAGTACTTC.

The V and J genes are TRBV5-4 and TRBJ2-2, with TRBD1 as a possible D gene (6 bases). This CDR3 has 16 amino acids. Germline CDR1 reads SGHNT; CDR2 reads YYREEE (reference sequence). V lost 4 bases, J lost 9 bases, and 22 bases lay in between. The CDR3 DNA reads TGTGCCAGCAGCCGAGGGGGAGAACAGTCGATCCGGGAGCTGTTTTTT. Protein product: CASSRGGEQSIRELFF.

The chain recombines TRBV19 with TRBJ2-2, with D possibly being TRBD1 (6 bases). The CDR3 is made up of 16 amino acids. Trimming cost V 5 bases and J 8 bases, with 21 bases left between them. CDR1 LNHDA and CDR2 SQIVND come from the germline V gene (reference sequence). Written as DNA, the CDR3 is TGTGCCAGTAGTTCCCGGGACAAGGGCTTCGTAGGGGAGCTGTTTTTT. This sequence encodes CASSSRDKGFVGELFF.

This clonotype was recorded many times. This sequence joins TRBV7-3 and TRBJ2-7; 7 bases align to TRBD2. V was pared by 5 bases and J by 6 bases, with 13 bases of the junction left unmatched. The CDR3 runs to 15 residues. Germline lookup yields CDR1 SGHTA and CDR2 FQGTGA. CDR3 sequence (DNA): TGTGCCAGCAGCACTACGGGGGGTGTCCCTGGCGAGCAGTACTTC. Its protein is CASSTTGGVPGEQYF.

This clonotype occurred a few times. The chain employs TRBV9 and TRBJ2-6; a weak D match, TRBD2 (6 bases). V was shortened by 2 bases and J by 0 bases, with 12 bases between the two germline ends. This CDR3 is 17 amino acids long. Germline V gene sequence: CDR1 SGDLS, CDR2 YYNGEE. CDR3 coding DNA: TGTGCCAGCAGCGTGGGACTTTTCCTCTCTGGGGCCAACGTCCTGACTTTC. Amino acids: CASSVGLFLSGANVLTF.

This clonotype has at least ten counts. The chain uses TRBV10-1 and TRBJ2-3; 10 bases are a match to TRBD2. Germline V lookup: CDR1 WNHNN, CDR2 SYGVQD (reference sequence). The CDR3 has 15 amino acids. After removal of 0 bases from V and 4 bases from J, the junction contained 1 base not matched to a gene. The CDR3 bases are TGCGCCAGCAGTGAGTCAGCGGGGGGGCCAGATACGCAGTATTTT. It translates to CASSESAGGPDTQYF.

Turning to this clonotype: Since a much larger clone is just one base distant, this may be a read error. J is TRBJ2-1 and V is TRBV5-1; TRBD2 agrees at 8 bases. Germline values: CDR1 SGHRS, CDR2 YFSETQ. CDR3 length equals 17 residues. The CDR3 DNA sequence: TGCGCCAGCAGCTTGGTGTTCAGCGGACTAGCCTACAGTGAGCAGTTCTTC. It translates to CASSLVFSGLAYSEQFF.

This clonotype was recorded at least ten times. The CDR3 bases are TGTGCCAGCAGTGTGACTAGCGGGGCAACTGGGGAGACCCAGTACTTC. This gives the protein CASSVTSGATGETQYF. The chain has TRBV6-1 and TRBJ2-5, with 11 bases lining up with TRBD2. Per the germline V gene, CDR1 is MNHNS and CDR2 is SASEGT. V dropped 4 bases and J dropped 5; count of bases not matched to a gene: 9. The CDR3 runs to 16 residues.

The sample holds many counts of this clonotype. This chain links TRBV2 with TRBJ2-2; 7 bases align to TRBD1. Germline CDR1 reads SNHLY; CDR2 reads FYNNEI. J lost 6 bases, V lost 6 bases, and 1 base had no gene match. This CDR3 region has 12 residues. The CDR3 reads CASSQGAGELFF. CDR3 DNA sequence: TGTGCCAGCAGCCAGGGGGCCGGGGAGCTGTTTTTT. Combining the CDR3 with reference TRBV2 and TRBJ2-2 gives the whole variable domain EPEVTQTPSHQVTQMGQEVILRCVPISNHLYFYWYRQILGQKVEFLVSFYNNEISEKSEIFDDQFSVERPDGSNFTLKIRSTKLEDSAMYFCASSQGAGELFFGEGSRLTVL.

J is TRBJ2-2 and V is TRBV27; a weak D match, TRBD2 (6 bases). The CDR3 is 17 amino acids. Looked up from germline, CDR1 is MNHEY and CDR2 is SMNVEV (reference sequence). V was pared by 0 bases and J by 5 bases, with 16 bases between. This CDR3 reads CASSLSGVGGRTGELFF. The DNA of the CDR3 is TGTGCCAGCAGTTTATCGGGAGTCGGGGGACGGACCGGGGAGCTGTTTTTT.

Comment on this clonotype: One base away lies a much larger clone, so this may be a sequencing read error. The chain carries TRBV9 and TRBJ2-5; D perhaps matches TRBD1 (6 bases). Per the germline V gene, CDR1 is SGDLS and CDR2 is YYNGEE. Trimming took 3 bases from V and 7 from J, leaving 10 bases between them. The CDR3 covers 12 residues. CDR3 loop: CASSDRVGTQYF. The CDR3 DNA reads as TGTGCCAGCAGCGACAGGGTGGGGACCCAGTACTTC. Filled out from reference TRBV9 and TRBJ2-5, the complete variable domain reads DSGVTQTPKHLITATGQRVTLRCSPRSGDLSVYWYQQSLDQGLQFLIQYYNGEERAKGNILERFSAQQFPDLHSELNLSSLELGDSALYFCASSDRVGTQYFGPGTRLLVL.

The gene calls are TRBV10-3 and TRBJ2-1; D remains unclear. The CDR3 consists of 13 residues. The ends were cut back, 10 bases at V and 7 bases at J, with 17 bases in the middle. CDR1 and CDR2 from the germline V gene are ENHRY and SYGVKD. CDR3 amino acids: CATQVSEVNEQFF. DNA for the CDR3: TGTGCCACCCAGGTCTCCGAGGTTAATGAGCAGTTCTTC.

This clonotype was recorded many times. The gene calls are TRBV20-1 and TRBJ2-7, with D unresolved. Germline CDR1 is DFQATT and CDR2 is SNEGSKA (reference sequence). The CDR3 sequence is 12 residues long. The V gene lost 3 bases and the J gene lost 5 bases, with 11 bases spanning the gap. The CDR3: CSARGGYDEQYF. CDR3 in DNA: TGCAGTGCTAGGGGTGGTTATGACGAGCAGTACTTC.

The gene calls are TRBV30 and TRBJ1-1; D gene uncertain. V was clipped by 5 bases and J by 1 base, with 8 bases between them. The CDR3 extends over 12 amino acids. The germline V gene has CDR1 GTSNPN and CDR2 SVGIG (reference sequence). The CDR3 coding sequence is TGTGCCTGGGGACGGACGAACACTGAAGCTTTCTTT. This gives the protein CAWGRTNTEAFF.